Listed below are T cell receptor beta chains from one sample, sequenced in a study of blood T cells in healthy people across ages. TCRdb reanalysed the 5' RACE reads using MiXCR and keeps one entry per CDR3 protein. The table records approximately 900,000 distinct CDR3 sequences, roughly 48% of them present only once. Sequencing was performed on blood. The receptors were sampled from a man aged 25 to 45 in good health. Both conserved end residues are part of each CDR3. The order of the fields is CDR3 length, clone size, D gene, V gene, J gene, CDR3 DNA, CDR3 protein. The D gene is left open where the match is weak. Part of the rows lack a size; the others show once, few, many or a class for expanded clones.

cdr3_length: 17
clone_size: few
d_call: -
v_call: TRBV20-1
j_call: TRBJ1-6
cdr3_nt: TGCAGTGCTAGTATAGGACCGCAGACATCCTATAATTCACCCCTCCACTTT
cdr3_aa: CSASIGPQTSYNSPLHF

cdr3_length: 13
clone_size: few
d_call: -
v_call: TRBV7-9
j_call: TRBJ1-6
cdr3_nt: TGTGCCAGCAGCGATGGCTATAATTCACCCCTCCACTTT
cdr3_aa: CASSDGYNSPLHF

cdr3_length: 15
clone_size: few
d_call: -
v_call: TRBV7-9
j_call: TRBJ1-4
cdr3_nt: TGTGCCAGCAGCTTAGGGATCCAAACTAATGAAAAACTGTTTTTT
cdr3_aa: CASSLGIQTNEKLFF

cdr3_length: 16
clone_size: once
d_call: -
v_call: TRBV21-1
j_call: TRBJ1-1
cdr3_nt: TGTGCCAGCAGCGAAGTGACCGGGACAGGGGAGCTCGAAGCTTTCTTT
cdr3_aa: CASSEVTGTGELEAFF

cdr3_length: 15
clone_size: -
d_call: TRBD1
v_call: TRBV27
j_call: TRBJ1-5
cdr3_nt: TGTGCCAGCAGAGCGAGCGGACAGGGCGGTCAGCCCCAGCATTTT
cdr3_aa: CASRASGQGGQPQHF

cdr3_length: 16
clone_size: -
d_call: TRBD2
v_call: TRBV4-3
j_call: TRBJ2-3
cdr3_nt: TGCGCCAGCAGCCAAGAAGGCAGCGGGGGCACAGATACGCAGTATTTT
cdr3_aa: CASSQEGSGGTDTQYF

cdr3_length: 13
clone_size: -
d_call: -
v_call: TRBV7-9
j_call: TRBJ2-7
cdr3_nt: TGTGCCAGCAGCTTCGAATCAACTTACGAGCAGTACTTC
cdr3_aa: CASSFESTYEQYF

cdr3_length: 11
clone_size: few
d_call: -
v_call: TRBV5-6
j_call: TRBJ2-3
cdr3_nt: TGTGCCAGCAGCTTGGGGCGGGGGCAGTATTTT
cdr3_aa: CASSLGRGQYF

cdr3_length: 15
clone_size: -
d_call: -
v_call: TRBV4-3
j_call: TRBJ1-5
cdr3_nt: TGCGCCAGCAGCCAAGATGTGGGGGCTGTTCAGCCCCAGCATTTT
cdr3_aa: CASSQDVGAVQPQHF

cdr3_length: 17
clone_size: -
d_call: -
v_call: TRBV7-9
j_call: TRBJ1-4
cdr3_nt: TGTGCCAGCAGCTTCCCCCATACTGGGCAGGGAGGTGAAAAACTGTTTTTT
cdr3_aa: CASSFPHTGQGGEKLFF

cdr3_length: 13
clone_size: -
d_call: -
v_call: TRBV5-6
j_call: TRBJ1-4
cdr3_nt: TGTGCCAGCAGCCGTCAGAGGTGGGAAAAACTGTTTTTT
cdr3_aa: CASSRQRWEKLFF

cdr3_length: 15
clone_size: -
d_call: -
v_call: TRBV14
j_call: TRBJ1-4
cdr3_nt: TGTGCCAGCAGCCAAGTCGGGTCAACTAATGAAAAACTGTTTTTT
cdr3_aa: CASSQVGSTNEKLFF

cdr3_length: 14
clone_size: few
d_call: -
v_call: TRBV6-5
j_call: TRBJ2-7
cdr3_nt: TGTGCCAGCAGTTACGGGATTGGAGCCTACGAGCAGTACTTC
cdr3_aa: CASSYGIGAYEQYF

cdr3_length: 16
clone_size: few
d_call: -
v_call: TRBV4-1
j_call: TRBJ2-2
cdr3_nt: TGCGCCAGCAGCCAAGATGTCCCAGGTTGGGGCGGGGAGCTGTTTTTT
cdr3_aa: CASSQDVPGWGGELFF

cdr3_length: 14
clone_size: -
d_call: -
v_call: TRBV7-9
j_call: TRBJ2-5
cdr3_nt: TGTGCCAGCAGCTTAGTCCTAGCCTCAGAGACCCAGTACTTC
cdr3_aa: CASSLVLASETQYF

cdr3_length: 16
clone_size: -
d_call: TRBD2
v_call: TRBV2
j_call: TRBJ2-5
cdr3_nt: TGTGCCAGCAGTAGATTGGGATACCGGGAGGGAGAGACCCAGTACTTC
cdr3_aa: CASSRLGYREGETQYF

cdr3_length: 14
clone_size: -
d_call: TRBD1
v_call: TRBV20-1
j_call: TRBJ2-7
cdr3_nt: TGCAGTGCTAGAACAGGGGGCGCAGCCCACGAGCAGTACTTC
cdr3_aa: CSARTGGAAHEQYF

cdr3_length: 16
clone_size: few
d_call: -
v_call: TRBV5-1
j_call: TRBJ1-6
cdr3_nt: TGCGCCAGCAGCTTGGATCCGGGGGAGTATAATTCACCCCTCCACTTT
cdr3_aa: CASSLDPGEYNSPLHF

cdr3_length: 15
clone_size: few
d_call: -
v_call: TRBV4-1
j_call: TRBJ2-5
cdr3_nt: TGCGCCAGCAGCCAAGAAGACAGAGACAACAATGAGCAGTACTTC
cdr3_aa: CASSQEDRDNNEQYF

cdr3_length: 15
clone_size: -
d_call: -
v_call: TRBV7-2
j_call: TRBJ2-2
cdr3_nt: TGTGCCAGCAGCTTAGACCGGGGGCCGGCCCGGGAGCTGTTTTTT
cdr3_aa: CASSLDRGPARELFF

cdr3_length: 14
clone_size: -
d_call: -
v_call: TRBV7-2
j_call: TRBJ1-1
cdr3_nt: TGTGCCAGCAGCACACAACAGGGTTACACTGAAGCTTTCTTT
cdr3_aa: CASSTQQGYTEAFF

cdr3_length: 10
clone_size: -
d_call: -
v_call: TRBV3-1
j_call: TRBJ1-4
cdr3_nt: TGTGCCAGCGGCGAGGGAAAACTGTTTTTT
cdr3_aa: CASGEGKLFF

cdr3_length: 15
clone_size: -
d_call: -
v_call: TRBV11-2
j_call: TRBJ1-2
cdr3_nt: TGTGCCAGCAGCCCCCAGCTGGAAGCTAACTATGGCTACACCTTC
cdr3_aa: CASSPQLEANYGYTF

cdr3_length: 9
clone_size: -
d_call: -
v_call: TRBV12-3/TRBV12-4
j_call: TRBJ2-1
cdr3_nt: TGTGCCAGCAGTTTCCGGCCGTTCTTC
cdr3_aa: CASSFRPFF

cdr3_length: 13
clone_size: few
d_call: -
v_call: TRBV24-1
j_call: TRBJ2-1
cdr3_nt: TGTGCCACAAGTCCGCGGGACTTGCATGAGCAGTTCTTC
cdr3_aa: CATSPRDLHEQFF

cdr3_length: 13
clone_size: -
d_call: -
v_call: TRBV4-3
j_call: TRBJ2-1
cdr3_nt: TGCGCCAGCAGCCTCGCTGAGACGAATGAGCAGTTCTTC
cdr3_aa: CASSLAETNEQFF

cdr3_length: 13
clone_size: few
d_call: TRBD1
v_call: TRBV5-1
j_call: TRBJ2-1
cdr3_nt: TGCGCCAGCAGCGTAGACAGGGGTGGGGAGCAGTTCTTC
cdr3_aa: CASSVDRGGEQFF